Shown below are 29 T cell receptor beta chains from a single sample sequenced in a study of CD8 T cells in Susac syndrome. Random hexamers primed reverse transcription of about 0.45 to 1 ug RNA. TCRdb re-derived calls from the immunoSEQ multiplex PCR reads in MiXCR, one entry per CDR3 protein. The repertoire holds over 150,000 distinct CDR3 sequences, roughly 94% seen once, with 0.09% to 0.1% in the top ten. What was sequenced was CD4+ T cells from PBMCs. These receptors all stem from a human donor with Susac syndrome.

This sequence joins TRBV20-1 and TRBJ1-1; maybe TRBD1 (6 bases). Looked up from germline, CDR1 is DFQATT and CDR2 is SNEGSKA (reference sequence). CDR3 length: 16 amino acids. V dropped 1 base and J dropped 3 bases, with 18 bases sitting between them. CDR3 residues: CSARAWVRGSDTEAFF. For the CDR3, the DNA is TGCAGTGCTAGAGCTTGGGTCAGGGGCTCGGACACTGAAGCTTTCTTT.

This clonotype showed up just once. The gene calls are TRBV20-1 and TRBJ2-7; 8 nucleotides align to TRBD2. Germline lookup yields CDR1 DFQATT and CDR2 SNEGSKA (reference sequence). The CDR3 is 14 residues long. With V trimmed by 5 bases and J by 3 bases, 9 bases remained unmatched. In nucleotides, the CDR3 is TGCAGTGCTTACACCGGGACTAGGCGCTACGAGCAGTACTTC. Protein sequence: CSAYTGTRRYEQYF.

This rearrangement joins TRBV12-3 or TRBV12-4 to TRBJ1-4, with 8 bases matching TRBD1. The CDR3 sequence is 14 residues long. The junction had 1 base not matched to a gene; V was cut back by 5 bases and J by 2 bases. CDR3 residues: CASSHRGTNEKLFF. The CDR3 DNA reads TGTGCCAGCAGTCACAGGGGGACTAATGAAAAACTGTTTTTT.

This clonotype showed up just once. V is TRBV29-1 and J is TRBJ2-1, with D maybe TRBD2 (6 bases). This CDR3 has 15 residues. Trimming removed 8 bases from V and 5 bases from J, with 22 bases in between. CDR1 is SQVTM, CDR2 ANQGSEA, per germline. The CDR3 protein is CSLWTTAAYNNEQFF. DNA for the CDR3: TGCAGCCTGTGGACTACAGCGGCCTATAACAATGAGCAGTTCTTC.

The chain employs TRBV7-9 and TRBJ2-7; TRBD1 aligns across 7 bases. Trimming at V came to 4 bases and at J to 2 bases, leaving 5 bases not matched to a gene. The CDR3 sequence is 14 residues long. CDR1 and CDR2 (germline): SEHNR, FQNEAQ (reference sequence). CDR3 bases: TGTGCCAGCAGCTCCTGGGACAGTACCTACGAGCAGTACTTC. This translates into CASSSWDSTYEQYF.

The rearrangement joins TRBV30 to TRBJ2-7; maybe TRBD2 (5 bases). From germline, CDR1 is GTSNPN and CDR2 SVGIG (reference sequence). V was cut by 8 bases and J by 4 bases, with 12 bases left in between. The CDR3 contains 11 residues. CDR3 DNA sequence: TGTGCCGGTGGGGAGCGGTACGAGCAGTACTTC. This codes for CAGGERYEQYF.

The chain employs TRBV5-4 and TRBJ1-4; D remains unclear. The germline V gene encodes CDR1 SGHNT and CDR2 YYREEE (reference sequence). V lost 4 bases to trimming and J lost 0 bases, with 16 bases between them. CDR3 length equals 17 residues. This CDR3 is CASSREPEGATNEKLFF. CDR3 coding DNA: TGTGCCAGCAGCCGAGAGCCCGAGGGTGCAACTAATGAAAAACTGTTTTTT.

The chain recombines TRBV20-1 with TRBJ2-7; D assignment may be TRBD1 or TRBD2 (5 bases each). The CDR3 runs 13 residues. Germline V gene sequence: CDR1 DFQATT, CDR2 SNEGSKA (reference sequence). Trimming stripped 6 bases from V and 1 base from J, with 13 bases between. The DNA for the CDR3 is TGCAGTGCCATCAGAGGGGAGTCCTACGAGCAGTACTTC. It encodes CSAIRGESYEQYF.

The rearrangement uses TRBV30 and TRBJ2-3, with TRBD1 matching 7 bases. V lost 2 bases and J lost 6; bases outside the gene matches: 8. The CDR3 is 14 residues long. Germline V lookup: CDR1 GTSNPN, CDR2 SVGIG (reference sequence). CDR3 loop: CAWSLEGAGDTQYF. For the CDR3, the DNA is TGTGCCTGGAGTTTAGAGGGGGCTGGGGATACGCAGTATTTT.

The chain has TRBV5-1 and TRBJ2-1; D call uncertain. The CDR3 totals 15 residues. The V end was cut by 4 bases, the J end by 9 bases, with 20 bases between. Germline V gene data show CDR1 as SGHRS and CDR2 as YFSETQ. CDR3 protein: CASSRAGNRAFEQFF. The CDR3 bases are TGCGCCAGCAGCCGGGCTGGGAATCGGGCTTTTGAGCAGTTCTTC.

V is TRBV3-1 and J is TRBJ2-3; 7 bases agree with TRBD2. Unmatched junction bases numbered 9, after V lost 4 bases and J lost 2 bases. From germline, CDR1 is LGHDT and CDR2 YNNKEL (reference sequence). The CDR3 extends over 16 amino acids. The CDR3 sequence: CASSPYQLAATDTQYF. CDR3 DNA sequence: TGTGCCAGCAGCCCGTACCAGCTAGCGGCCACAGATACGCAGTATTTT.

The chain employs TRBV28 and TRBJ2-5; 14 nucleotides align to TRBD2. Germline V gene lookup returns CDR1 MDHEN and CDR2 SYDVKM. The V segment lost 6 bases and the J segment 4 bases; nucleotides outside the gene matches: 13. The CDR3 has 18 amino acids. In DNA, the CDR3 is TGTGCCAGCAGATCCTTACCGGGACTAGCGGGAGTACGAGAGACCCAGTACTTC. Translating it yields CASRSLPGLAGVRETQYF.

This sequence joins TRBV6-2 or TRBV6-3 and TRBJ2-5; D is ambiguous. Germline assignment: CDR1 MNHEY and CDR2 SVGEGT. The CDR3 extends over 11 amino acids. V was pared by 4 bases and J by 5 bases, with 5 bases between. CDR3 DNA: TGTGCCAGCAGTTTCCCTGAGACCCAGTACTTC. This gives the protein CASSFPETQYF.

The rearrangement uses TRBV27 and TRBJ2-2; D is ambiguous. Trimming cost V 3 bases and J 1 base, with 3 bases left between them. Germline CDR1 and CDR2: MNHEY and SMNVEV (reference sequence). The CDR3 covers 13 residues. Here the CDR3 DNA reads TGTGCCAGCAGTTTCAAGAACACCGGGGAGCTGTTTTTT. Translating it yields CASSFKNTGELFF.

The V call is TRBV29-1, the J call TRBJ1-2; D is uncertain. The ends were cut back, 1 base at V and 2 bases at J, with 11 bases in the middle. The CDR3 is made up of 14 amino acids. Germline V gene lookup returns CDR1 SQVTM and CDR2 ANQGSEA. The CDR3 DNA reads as TGCAGCGTTGAAGGCCTCTCCCGAAACTATGGCTACACCTTC. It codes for CSVEGLSRNYGYTF.

Here the CDR3 DNA reads TGTGCCAGCAGTTTGCCGGGACAGTTCTCCTACAATGAGCAGTTCTTC. It codes for CASSLPGQFSYNEQFF. The chain couples TRBV6-2 or TRBV6-3 to TRBJ2-1; 7 bases are a match to TRBD1. Trimming cost V 4 bases and J 0 bases; bases outside gene matches: 6. The CDR3 is 16 amino acids. Germline-derived CDR1 and CDR2 are MNHEY and SVGEGT.

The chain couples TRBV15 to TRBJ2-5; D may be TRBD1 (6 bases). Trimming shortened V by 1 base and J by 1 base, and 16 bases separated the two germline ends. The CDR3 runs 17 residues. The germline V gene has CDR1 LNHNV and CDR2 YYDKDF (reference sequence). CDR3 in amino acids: CATSRGSFRDTQETQYF. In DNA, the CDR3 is TGTGCCACCAGCAGAGGATCCTTCCGGGACACCCAAGAGACCCAGTACTTC.

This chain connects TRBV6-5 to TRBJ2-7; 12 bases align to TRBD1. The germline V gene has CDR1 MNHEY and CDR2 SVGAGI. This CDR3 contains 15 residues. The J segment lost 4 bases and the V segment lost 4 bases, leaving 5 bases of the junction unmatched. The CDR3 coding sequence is TGTGCCAGCAGTTCCCCGGGACAGGGGGCGTACGAGCAGTACTTC. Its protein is CASSSPGQGAYEQYF.

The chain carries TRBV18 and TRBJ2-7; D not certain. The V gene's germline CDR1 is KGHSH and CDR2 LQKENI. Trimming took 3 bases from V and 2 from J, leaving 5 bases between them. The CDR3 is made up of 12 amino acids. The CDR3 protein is CASSPETYEQYF. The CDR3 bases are TGTGCCAGCTCACCTGAGACCTACGAGCAGTACTTC.

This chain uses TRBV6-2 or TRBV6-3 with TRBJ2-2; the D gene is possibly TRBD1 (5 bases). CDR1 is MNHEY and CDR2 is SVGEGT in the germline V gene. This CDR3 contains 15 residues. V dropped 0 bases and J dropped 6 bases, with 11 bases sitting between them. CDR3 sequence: CASSYSRQSPGELFF. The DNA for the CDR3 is TGTGCCAGCAGTTACTCTCGACAGTCCCCCGGGGAGCTGTTTTTT.

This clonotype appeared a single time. For the CDR3, the DNA is TGTGCCAGCAGCTCTTCGGGGGAAGGCTACACCTTC. This gives the protein CASSSSGEGYTF. The chain has TRBV13 and TRBJ1-2; possible D gene TRBD1, 5 bases. The CDR3 runs 12 residues. CDR1 PRHDT and CDR2 FYEKMQ come from the germline V gene (reference sequence). Deletions cut 4 bases from V and 8 bases from J, with 11 bases between.

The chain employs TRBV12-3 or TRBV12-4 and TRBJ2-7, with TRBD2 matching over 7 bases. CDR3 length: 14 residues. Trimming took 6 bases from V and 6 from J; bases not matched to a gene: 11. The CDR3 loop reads CASSPGRESLEQYF. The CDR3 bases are TGTGCCAGCAGCCCCGGGCGGGAGTCACTCGAGCAGTACTTC.

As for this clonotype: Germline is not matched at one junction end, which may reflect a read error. The DNA of the CDR3 is TGTGCCAGCAGTCTAGCGGACGGGTCCTACGAGCAGTACTTC. This gives the protein CASSLADGSYEQYF. V and J are TRBV12-3 or TRBV12-4 and TRBJ2-7; 7 bases line up with TRBD2. The CDR3 is made up of 14 amino acids.

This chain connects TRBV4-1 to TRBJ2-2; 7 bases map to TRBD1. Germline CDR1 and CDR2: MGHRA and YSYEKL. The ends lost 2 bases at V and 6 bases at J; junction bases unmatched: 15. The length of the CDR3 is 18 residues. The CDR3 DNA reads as TGCGCCAGCAGCCAAATAACAGGGGCTCGTCGTGTTCCCGGGGAGCTGTTTTTT. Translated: CASSQITGARRVPGELFF.

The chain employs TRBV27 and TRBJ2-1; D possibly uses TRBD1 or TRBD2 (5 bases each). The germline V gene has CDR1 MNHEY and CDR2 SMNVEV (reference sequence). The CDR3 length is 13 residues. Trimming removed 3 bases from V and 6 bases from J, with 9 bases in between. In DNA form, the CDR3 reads TGTGCCAGCAGTTTCCGGGACCGCAATGAGCAGTTCTTC. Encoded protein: CASSFRDRNEQFF.

Here the CDR3 DNA reads TGTGCCAGCAGCCAACTAGCGATAGACAATGAGCAGTTCTTC. Protein: CASSQLAIDNEQFF. The chain carries TRBV14 and TRBJ2-1; D is possibly TRBD2 (6 bases). V lost 2 bases and J 5 bases, leaving 10 bases between the germline ends. This CDR3 is 14 amino acids long. Germline-derived CDR1 and CDR2 are SGHDN and FVKESK.

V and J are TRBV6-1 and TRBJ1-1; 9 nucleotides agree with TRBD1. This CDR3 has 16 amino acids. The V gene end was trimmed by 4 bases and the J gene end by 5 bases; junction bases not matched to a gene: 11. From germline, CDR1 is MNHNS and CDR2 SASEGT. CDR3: CASSGDRDKLGTEAFF. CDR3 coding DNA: TGTGCCAGCAGTGGGGACAGGGATAAACTGGGGACTGAAGCTTTCTTT.

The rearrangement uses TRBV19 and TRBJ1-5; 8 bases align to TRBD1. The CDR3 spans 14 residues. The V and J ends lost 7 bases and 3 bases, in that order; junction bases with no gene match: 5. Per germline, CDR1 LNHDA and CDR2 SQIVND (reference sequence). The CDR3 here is CASMGQATNQPQHF. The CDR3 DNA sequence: TGTGCCAGTATGGGACAGGCAACCAATCAGCCCCAGCATTTT.

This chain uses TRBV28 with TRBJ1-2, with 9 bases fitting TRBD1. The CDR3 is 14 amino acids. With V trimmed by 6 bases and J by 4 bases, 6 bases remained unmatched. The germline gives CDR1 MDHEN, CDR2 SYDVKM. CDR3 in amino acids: CASSSGTGIYGYTF. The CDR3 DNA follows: TGTGCCAGCAGCTCCGGGACAGGGATCTATGGCTACACCTTC.